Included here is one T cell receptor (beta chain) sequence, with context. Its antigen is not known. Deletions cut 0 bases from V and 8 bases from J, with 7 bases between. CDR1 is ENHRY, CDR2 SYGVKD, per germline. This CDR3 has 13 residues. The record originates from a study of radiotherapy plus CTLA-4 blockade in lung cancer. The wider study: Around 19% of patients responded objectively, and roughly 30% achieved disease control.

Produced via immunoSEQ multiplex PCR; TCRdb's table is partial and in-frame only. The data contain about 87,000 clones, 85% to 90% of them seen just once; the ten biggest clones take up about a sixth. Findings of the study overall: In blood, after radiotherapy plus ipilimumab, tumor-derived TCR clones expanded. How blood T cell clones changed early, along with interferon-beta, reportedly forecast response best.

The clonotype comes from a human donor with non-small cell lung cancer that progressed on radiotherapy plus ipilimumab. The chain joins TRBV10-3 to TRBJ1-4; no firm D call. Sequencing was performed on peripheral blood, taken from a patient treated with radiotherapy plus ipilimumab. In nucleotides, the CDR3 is TGTGCCATCAGTGAGTCGAGGACGGAAAAACTGTTTTTT. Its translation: CAISESRTEKLFF.